This TCR beta chain was recorded in a study of cytomegalovirus exposure and HLA in healthy donors (dated by TCRdb to about 2017). Broadly, across the study: According to an earlier analysis of 587 of the donors, about 179 million T cells yielded some 120 million unique TCR beta sequences and approximately 280 Gb of sequence data. About 280 gigabases of sequencing data and approximately 92 million unique TCR sequences made up an early release that covered fewer than 650 HLA-typed donors. Among the approximately 420 genotyped donors, 75% to 90% belonged to the genetic ancestry cluster associated with self-reported Caucasian donors. The study aimed to test whether cataloging public T cell receptors could reveal signatures of past pathogen exposure. The study used immunosequencing to profile the T cell repertoires of 600 to 850 subjects and linked those repertoires to cytomegalovirus serostatus. Along with the roughly 700-subject first cohort, a separate validation cohort of over a hundred different subjects was used. High-throughput TCR immunosequencing, statistical association of individual TCRs with disease status, and machine learning were combined to predict cytomegalovirus infection status. A later analysis re-analyzed previously published TCR beta repertoires from 666 donors and added high-resolution HLA genotyping to study TCR occurrence patterns. The later analysis used no new phenotypic data to find candidate immune exposures, relying instead on TCR beta sequences and their occurrence across donors. An earlier analysis of fewer than 750 of the donors used high-throughput TCR beta sequencing to judge whether each TCR beta V gene segment behaved as functional or pseudogenic. Donor age, sex, ethnicity and CMV serostatus were compiled alongside the repertoire data. Genome-wide SNP genotypes for about 60% of the roughly 670 donors were used in a later genetic analysis, which treated that subset as a discovery cohort. Every repertoire in the discovery cohort had been generated on one and the same sequencing platform. Both class I and class II loci were covered by HLA typing, at four-digit resolution. The number of typed donors differed by locus: roughly 620-640 for A, B, C, DRB1 and DQB1; approximately 540 for DQA1; around 610 for DPA1; and 400 to 480 for DPB1. Roughly 5 DR-DQ haplotypes were treated as single units for association and clustering because of strong linkage in the cohort. Among 398 genotyped donors of the cohort, an average of approximately 230,000 unique TCR beta nucleotide sequences were sequenced per donor, roughly 20% of them non-productive. The study at large found these results: In this cohort, only TCR beta chains were sequenced, and detectable features were limited by the absence of alpha or paired-chain data. Because HLA typing was unavailable for some donors at each locus, only the typed subset was used in association tests. Strong co-occurrence of HLA alleles, especially DR and DQ, made assigning TCR associations to individual alleles difficult. A further reported finding was that TCR beta sequences accurately predicted the HLA-A and HLA-B alleles for most subjects in the first cohort. While some public TCRs were present in many individuals, most TCR sequences turned up only very rarely across donors. Immune exposure information for the cohort was limited to CMV serostatus. In both the original and validation cohorts, the classifier was reported to diagnose cytomegalovirus status with high specificity and sensitivity. An earlier analysis of around 500 of the donors showed that most TCR beta V segments appeared in productive rearrangements either about 90% or about 30% of the time, which broadly matched IMGT annotations. Linkage disequilibrium might explain the correlated functional status among segregating V segments, but an unknown experimental factor could not be excluded. The 87-base-pair reads could not distinguish some IMGT-functional V segments, including TRBV6-2 and TRBV6-3, so those segments were excluded. The sequencing pipeline was judged likely to have produced a cluster of highly shared sequence variants as a technical artifact. In the study, 164 TCR beta chains were listed as associated with cytomegalovirus. A later analysis found that HLA-associated TCR beta chains were more clonally expanded and had lower generation probabilities than equally common non-associated chains. Most CMV-associated TCR beta chains appeared to be HLA-restricted in a later analysis, and the HLA associations seemed to be driven largely by CMV exposure. In vitro tests confirmed that a few of the cytomegalovirus-associated TCR beta chains recognize cytomegalovirus antigens. A later analysis found that TCR association rates varied across HLA loci, with DRB1 alleles showing the most associated TCRs and HLA-C alleles the fewest. The presence/absence analyses assumed that sequencing depth was roughly uniform across donors, and that assumption may not be true. According to a later analysis, parvovirus B19, influenza, CMV and Epstein-Barr virus appeared linked to several top co-occurrence clusters. The authors suggested that the approach could potentially be extended to other disease states and immunological phenotypes. In a later analysis, about 17,000 TCR beta sequences were associated with specific HLA alleles at a false discovery rate of 0.05. In a later genetic analysis, a missense DCLRE1C variant was associated with V-gene and J-gene trimming of TCR beta chains, and the association was replicated in an independent cohort. Compared with the approximately 670-donor mean, donors in an Asian-associated ancestry cluster had fewer N-insertions in productive TCRs, according to a later genetic analysis. The earlier analysis of 587 of the donors excluded some 15 rarely observed V segments, including chromosome 9 orphons, because counts were too low.

The CDR3 contains 12 residues, cysteine and phenylalanine counted. Only the CDR3 DNA is retained, 36 bases long and in frame from the first base. From the germline V gene, CDR1 is KGHSY and CDR2 is FQNENV. The germline ends are 5 bases apart after V is trimmed by 0 bases and J by 6 bases. The cohort consisted of 650 to 700 healthy bone marrow donors. At the time of sampling, all cohort members were nominally healthy, though unrecorded immune exposures were likely present. The donor was CMV seronegative and was included in the group of a few hundred seronegative cohort members. A peripheral blood sample was collected from each donor, and TCR beta sequencing was performed on peripheral blood mononuclear cells. The Qiagen DNeasy Blood Extraction Kit was used to extract genomic DNA from the blood cell samples. Library preparation used the immunoSEQ multiplex PCR assay. For the multiplex PCR, a mixture combining 60 forward primers for TCR Vbeta segments and 13 reverse primers for TCR Jbeta segments was used. Amplification of the CDR3 region of rearranged TCR beta genes was performed with a multiplex PCR assay on genomic DNA. On the Illumina HiSeq System, the amplified TCR beta libraries were sequenced as 87-base-pair reads. Under the source paper's analysis protocol: A later analysis counted 65 million to 90 million unique TCR beta chains across the approximately 700 repertoires, and 10 million to 11 million of these chains were shared by at least two donors. To remove PCR and sequencing errors, raw reads were error-corrected and collapsed into unique sequences using a nearest-neighbor algorithm that merged closely related sequences. To assign V, D and J gene segments, CDR3 sequences were aligned to IMGT reference sequences. For a sequence to be retained, a match of at least six nucleotides was required to both a V gene segment and a J gene segment. Rearrangements were classified as productive when the CDR3 lacked stop codons and remained in frame with V and J, and all other rearrangements were classified as non-productive. Following IMGT convention, CDR3 was defined as the stretch from the second conserved V-encoded cysteine to the conserved J-encoded phenylalanine. The earlier analysis of 587 of the donors excluded sequences that lacked an unambiguous match to a single V gene segment. An earlier analysis of under 750 of the donors called V segments functional above 56.7% productive rearrangements and segregating when the between-donor standard deviation exceeded 5%. A statistical classification framework was built to diagnose cytomegalovirus status from the catalog of TCR beta chain sequences. In a later analysis, TCR nucleotide sequences were compared against IMGT/GENE-DB human TR gene sequences so that V and J genes could be assigned. In a later analysis, CDR3 sequences and most-parsimonious VDJ recombination scenarios were assigned using the TCRdist pipeline. In a later analysis, every TCR beta chain was defined by the combination of its CDR3 amino acid sequence and its V-gene family, and reads without a unique V-gene family were dropped. As a way to deal with suspected cross-contamination and a sequencing artifact, a later analysis dropped roughly 600 nucleotide sequences that were highly shared and had low generation probability. For each public chain, a later analysis derived a clonal expansion index from normalized ranks of inferred template counts within each repertoire. A later analysis computed generation probabilities with a VDJ recombination model fitted to out-of-frame rearrangements, and checked the results against IGoR. Hypergeometric tests were used in a later analysis to score TCR-TCR, TCR-HLA and TCR-CMV co-occurrence, with a repertoire-size bias correction applied to the TCR pairs. False discovery rates were estimated in a later analysis by permuting HLA or CMV assignments 20 times. A later analysis grouped co-occurring TCRs with DBSCAN, adding TCRdist sequence similarity when clustering within HLA-allele-positive subsets. Repertoires with fewer than 30,000 or more than 120,000 public chains were left out of co-occurrence clustering, as were four to six repertoires with anomalous nucleotide sharing. In TCRdb, the immuneACCESS table is reduced to in-frame sequences with V and J assigned. These tables do not hold every clone; where another copy was compared, an unresolved V gene accounts for under half, and the others remain unexplained. The V and J calls and clone size are taken from that table; D and trimming were inferred from the DNA. The sample table lists approximately 190,000 clones, around 83% of them with a count of one. Roughly 0.8% of the sample is in the top ten clones.

Only a few counts were recorded for this clone. Its antigen specificity is not known. Base quality data are lacking; no much larger clone is found one base away. This sequence originates from a woman between 18 and 29 years old in good health and CMV-seronegative. The rearranged segments are TRBV16 and TRBJ1-2, with no D gene named confidently. Sequenced input: PBMCs. The sequence in DNA is TGTGCCAGCAGCCAATCGAGCGATGGCTACACCTTC. Its product reads: CASSQSSDGYTF.